The 26 T cell receptor beta chains listed next were all sequenced from one sample in a study of T-cell memory formation after mild COVID-19. TCRdb used MiXCR to reprocess the 5' RACE reads, holding one entry per CDR3 protein. This sample yields tens of thousands of distinct CDR3 sequences, of which roughly 16% are seen a single time; roughly two fifths belongs to the top ten. Sequenced: PBMCs or a T cell subset sorted from them (not recorded which). These receptors came from a man between 18 and 29 years old who had mild COVID-19 (a few samples of this study predate the infection). Cell type and time point are not known.

V usage is TRBV4-1 and J usage is TRBJ2-7; 10 nucleotides agree with TRBD1. CDR3 length: 16 residues. V was pared by 6 bases and J by 2 bases, with 10 bases of the junction left unmatched. Per the germline V gene, CDR1 is MGHRA and CDR2 is YSYEKL. The CDR3 is CASRPTWGQGTYEQYF. The CDR3 DNA reads as TGCGCCAGCAGACCTACCTGGGGACAGGGGACCTACGAGCAGTACTTC.

This CDR3 is CASSLVRQGTSGANVLTF. The CDR3 region has the DNA TGTGCCAGCAGCTTAGTCAGGCAGGGGACCTCTGGGGCCAACGTCCTGACTTTC. V usage is TRBV7-2 and J usage is TRBJ2-6; a possible D gene is TRBD1 (6 bases). The V end lost 1 base, the J end lost 0 bases, and 13 bases lay between the germline ends. Germline V gene data show CDR1 as SGHTA and CDR2 as FQGNSA. This CDR3 spans 18 amino acids.

The chain employs TRBV11-2 and TRBJ2-3; D is undetermined. V gave up 3 bases and J gave up 5 bases, with 6 bases separating them. CDR1 and CDR2 from the germline V gene are SGHAT and FQNNGV. This CDR3 is built from 12 residues. The CDR3 DNA follows: TGTGCCAGCAGCTTGAGTATAGATACGCAGTATTTT. It yields the protein CASSLSIDTQYF.

This clonotype was detected only a few times. The chain links TRBV29-1 to TRBJ2-7, with unresolved D. This CDR3 is built from 12 residues. The V gene lost 5 bases and the J gene lost 5 bases, with 13 bases spanning the gap. From germline, CDR1 is SQVTM and CDR2 ANQGSEA. The CDR3 region is CSVTSQANEQYF. CDR3 nucleotides: TGCAGCGTTACCTCCCAAGCCAACGAGCAGTACTTC.

The rearrangement links TRBV7-2 to TRBJ2-7; possible D gene TRBD1, 6 bases. Trimming pared 0 bases from V and 6 bases from J, leaving 12 bases between. This CDR3 region has 14 residues. Germline V CDR1 and CDR2: SGHTA, FQGNSA. The CDR3 bases are TGTGCCAGCAGCTTAGCCGGAACAGGGTCCGAGCAGTACGTC. Protein product: CASSLAGTGSEQYV.

This clonotype appeared a few times. V and J are TRBV11-3 and TRBJ2-1, with D possibly matching TRBD2 (5 bases). The CDR3 extends over 11 amino acids. Germline lookup yields CDR1 SGHNT and CDR2 YENEEA. V was cut by 11 bases and J by 6 bases, with 11 bases left in between. The chain's CDR3 is CAAGVLNEQFF. The CDR3 nucleotides are TGTGCCGCGGGTGTCCTCAATGAGCAGTTCTTC.

This chain links TRBV7-2 with TRBJ2-3; D assignment may be TRBD1 or TRBD2 (6 bases each). Germline values: CDR1 SGHTA, CDR2 FQGNSA. The CDR3 consists of 16 residues. V lost 1 base and J 6 bases, leaving 17 bases between the germline ends. This CDR3 reads CASSLVRALGGDTQYF. The CDR3 DNA sequence: TGTGCCAGCAGCTTAGTAAGGGCGCTAGGGGGGGATACGCAGTATTTT.

The chain joins TRBV11-2 to TRBJ1-1; no clear D gene. Germline CDR1 is SGHAT and CDR2 is FQNNGV. V was shortened by 4 bases and J by 0 bases, with 6 bases between the two germline ends. The CDR3 runs to 13 residues. The DNA of the CDR3 is TGTGCCAGCAGCTCGGCCTTGAACACTGAAGCTTTCTTT. Translating it yields CASSSALNTEAFF.

This clonotype was observed many times. The genes are TRBV6-2 or TRBV6-3 and TRBJ1-1; no definite D call. The germline gives CDR1 MNHEY, CDR2 SVGEGT. CDR3 length equals 11 residues. V lost 5 bases and J lost 1, with 2 bases in between. CDR3 nucleotide sequence: TGTGCCAGCAGTCCGAACACTGAAGCTTTCTTT. Residues: CASSPNTEAFF.

A few counts support this clonotype. The V call is TRBV10-3, the J call TRBJ2-5; 10 bases align to TRBD1. J lost 6 bases, V lost 6 bases, and 7 bases had no gene match. The germline V gene has CDR1 ENHRY and CDR2 SYGVKD. The CDR3 covers 14 residues. The DNA of the CDR3 is TGTGCCATCAGCACCGGACAGGGGGGAAAGACCCAGTACTTC. This encodes CAISTGQGGKTQYF.

The chain recombines TRBV10-3 with TRBJ2-1, with D possibly matching TRBD1 (6 bases). Trimming removed 4 bases at V and 2 bases at J, with 12 bases between. The CDR3 has 15 amino acids. Germline CDR1 reads ENHRY; CDR2 reads SYGVKD. The CDR3 reads CAISVGRGTYNEQFF. For the CDR3, the DNA is TGTGCCATCAGTGTTGGCAGGGGAACCTACAATGAGCAGTTCTTC.

In its sample, this clonotype was seen a few times. V is TRBV12-3 or TRBV12-4 and J is TRBJ2-7; D may be TRBD1 (6 bases). The V gene lost 6 bases and the J gene lost 3 bases, with 18 bases spanning the gap. This CDR3 has 15 residues. The CDR3 is CASSLGVGAGYEQYF. In nucleotides, the CDR3 is TGTGCCAGCAGCTTGGGAGTGGGGGCCGGCTACGAGCAGTACTTC.

This clonotype was observed a handful of times. CDR3 in DNA: TGTGCCAGCAGTTACTCGAATGGCGATACGCAGTATTTT. Translated: CASSYSNGDTQYF. The chain is built from TRBV6-5 and TRBJ2-3; D ambiguous. Germline V gene sequence: CDR1 MNHEY, CDR2 SVGAGI. The CDR3 consists of 13 residues. V dropped 0 bases and J dropped 6 bases, with 7 bases sitting between them.

The J gene is TRBJ2-4, the V gene TRBV4-3; D not resolved. Germline CDR1 reads LGHNA; CDR2 reads YSLEER. CDR3 length equals 16 residues. V was pared by 4 bases and J by 0 bases, with 13 bases between. Here the CDR3 DNA reads TGCGCCAGCAGCCGAGAGTATCGGCTAGCCAAAAACATTCAGTACTTC. Encoded protein: CASSREYRLAKNIQYF.

The chain links TRBV5-1 to TRBJ2-4; D uncertain. CDR1 is SGHRS and CDR2 is YFSETQ in the germline V gene. V was clipped by 2 bases and J by 1 base, with 13 bases between them. The CDR3 contains 16 residues. CDR3 in DNA: TGCGCCAGCAGCTTAGACCTCCCTGGGGCCAAAAACATTCAGTACTTC. It is translated as CASSLDLPGAKNIQYF.

This sequence joins TRBV10-3 and TRBJ2-1; TRBD2 matches at 12 bases. Trimming cost V 6 bases and J 0 bases; bases outside gene matches: 9. CDR3 length: 18 amino acids. Germline CDR1 reads ENHRY; CDR2 reads SYGVKD. The CDR3 DNA sequence: TGTGCCATCAGGTCCTCGCTAGCGGGGGGGCCCTCCTACAATGAGCAGTTCTTC. Protein product: CAIRSSLAGGPSYNEQFF.

The chain is built from TRBV12-3 or TRBV12-4 and TRBJ1-1; D not resolved. This CDR3 is built from 14 residues. V lost 1 base and J 6 bases, leaving 12 bases between the germline ends. CDR3 sequence (DNA): TGTGCCAGCAGTTTAGAAGGGTTTTGGCCTGAAGCTTTCTTT. It encodes CASSLEGFWPEAFF.

The chain joins TRBV9 to TRBJ2-1; D is perhaps TRBD2 (6 bases). CDR1 and CDR2 (germline): SGDLS, YYNGEE. The V and J ends lost 2 bases and 4 bases respectively, with 10 bases between them. The CDR3 totals 14 residues. The CDR3 DNA sequence: TGTGCCAGCAGCGTCGGGGGTGGGTACAATGAGCAGTTCTTC. Amino acid sequence: CASSVGGGYNEQFF.

The V and J genes are TRBV6-5 and TRBJ2-1; 8 bases line up with TRBD1. Losses at the gene ends were 0 bases for V and 8 bases for J; bases not matched to a gene: 15. This CDR3 contains 18 residues. Germline loops: CDR1 MNHEY, CDR2 SVGAGI. CDR3 DNA sequence: TGTGCCAGCAGTTACTCGACAGTCCGGACAGGGACCTCCGATGAGCAGTTCTTC. Translation gives CASSYSTVRTGTSDEQFF.

V is TRBV20-1 and J is TRBJ2-1, with 9 bases lining up with TRBD1. The length of the CDR3 is 14 residues. Germline trimming cut 4 bases from V and 4 bases from J; bases unmatched to any gene: 5. Germline CDR1 is DFQATT and CDR2 is SNEGSKA (reference sequence). The CDR3: CSATGTGPYNEQFF. In DNA form, the CDR3 reads TGCAGTGCTACCGGGACAGGGCCGTACAATGAGCAGTTCTTC.

The chain carries TRBV12-3 or TRBV12-4 and TRBJ2-1, with 11 bases that match TRBD1. The CDR3 has 14 residues. The junction had 12 bases not matched to a gene; V was cut back by 10 bases and J by 10 bases. This CDR3 reads CATTDRDRGDEQFF. The CDR3 region has the DNA TGTGCCACCACCGACCGGGACAGGGGGGACGAGCAGTTCTTC.

A few counts support this clonotype. The chain recombines TRBV15 with TRBJ2-1, with 8 bases fitting TRBD2. The CDR3 is made up of 18 amino acids. Germline assignment: CDR1 LNHNV and CDR2 YYDKDF (reference sequence). Losses at the gene ends were 5 bases for V and 7 bases for J; bases not matched to a gene: 19. The CDR3 protein is CATSPRRVGTRLLNEQFF. DNA for the CDR3: TGTGCCACCAGCCCCCGGAGGGTCGGGACTAGACTTCTTAATGAGCAGTTCTTC.

This clonotype turned up a few times. This chain links TRBV9 with TRBJ2-3; either TRBD1 or TRBD2 may supply D (5 bases each). The CDR3 extends over 14 amino acids. V lost 2 bases and J 1 base, leaving 8 bases between the germline ends. Germline V gene sequence: CDR1 SGDLS, CDR2 YYNGEE. Here the CDR3 DNA reads TGTGCCAGCAGCGTCCAGGGAGGCACAGATACGCAGTATTTT. It codes for CASSVQGGTDTQYF.

The rearrangement uses TRBV4-3 and TRBJ1-5, with D unresolved. V was shortened by 1 base and J by 0 bases, with 7 bases between the two germline ends. This CDR3 contains 15 residues. The V gene's germline CDR1 is LGHNA and CDR2 YSLEER. CDR3 nucleotides: TGCGCCAGCAGCCAAGTGCACGGTAGCAATCAGCCCCAGCATTTT. Amino acids: CASSQVHGSNQPQHF.

This clonotype was picked up a small number of times. The rearrangement uses TRBV19 and TRBJ2-6; 8 bases map to TRBD1. The CDR3 is 18 residues long. In germline, CDR1 is LNHDA, CDR2 SQIVND (reference sequence). V dropped 8 bases and J dropped 0; count of bases not matched to a gene: 12. In DNA form, the CDR3 reads TGTGCCAGTCTCAGTAGCCAGGGGGCTAGCTCTGGGGCCAACGTCCTGACTTTC. This encodes CASLSSQGASSGANVLTF. The full variable domain, completed using reference TRBV19 and TRBJ2-6, is DGGITQSPKYLFRKEGQNVTLSCEQNLNHDAMYWYRQDPGQGLRLIYYSQIVNDFQKGDIAEGYSVSREKKESFPLTVTSAQKNPTAFYLCASLSSQGASSGANVLTFGAGSRLTVL.

The gene calls are TRBV7-8 and TRBJ1-4; TRBD1 matches at 7 bases. Germline CDR1 and CDR2: SGHVS and FQNEAQ. This CDR3 region has 14 residues. J lost 10 bases, V lost 1 base, and 6 bases had no gene match. CDR3 protein: CASSLEQGGGKLFF. In DNA, the CDR3 is TGTGCCAGCAGCTTAGAGCAGGGGGGTGGAAAACTGTTTTTT.